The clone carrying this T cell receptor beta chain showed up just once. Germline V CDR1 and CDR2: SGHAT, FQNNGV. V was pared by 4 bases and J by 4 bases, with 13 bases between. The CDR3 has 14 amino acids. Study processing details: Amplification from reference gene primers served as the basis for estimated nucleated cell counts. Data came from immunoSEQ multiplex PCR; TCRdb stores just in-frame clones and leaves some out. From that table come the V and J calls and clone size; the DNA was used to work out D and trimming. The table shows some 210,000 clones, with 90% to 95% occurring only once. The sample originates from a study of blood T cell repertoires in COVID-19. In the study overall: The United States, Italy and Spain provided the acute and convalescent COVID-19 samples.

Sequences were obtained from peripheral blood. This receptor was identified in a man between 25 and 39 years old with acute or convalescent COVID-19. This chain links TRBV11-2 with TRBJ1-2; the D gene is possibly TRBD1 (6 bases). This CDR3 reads CASSSLGGGYGYTF. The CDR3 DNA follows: TGTGCCAGCAGCTCGCTTGGGGGCGGCTATGGCTACACCTTC.